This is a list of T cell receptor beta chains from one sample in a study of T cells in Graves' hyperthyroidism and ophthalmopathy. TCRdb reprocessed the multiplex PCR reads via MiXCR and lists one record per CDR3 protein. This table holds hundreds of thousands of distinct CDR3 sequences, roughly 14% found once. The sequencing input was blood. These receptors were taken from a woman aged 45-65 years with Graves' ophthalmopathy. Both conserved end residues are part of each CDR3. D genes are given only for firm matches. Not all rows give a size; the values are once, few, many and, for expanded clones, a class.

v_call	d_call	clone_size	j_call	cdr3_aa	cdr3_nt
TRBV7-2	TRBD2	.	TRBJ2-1	CASSLALWEGSYNEQFF	TGTGCCAGCAGCTTAGCATTGTGGGAGGGCTCCTACAATGAGCAGTTCTTC
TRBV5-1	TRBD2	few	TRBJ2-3	CASSSSGRAPDTQYF	TGCGCCAGCAGCTCCAGCGGGAGGGCCCCAGATACGCAGTATTTT
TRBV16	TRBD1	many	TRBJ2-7	CASSQRDSGEQYF	TGTGCCAGCAGCCAACGGGACAGCGGCGAGCAGTACTTC
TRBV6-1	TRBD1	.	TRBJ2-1	CASKQGDEQFF	TGTGCCAGTAAACAGGGGGATGAGCAGTTCTTC
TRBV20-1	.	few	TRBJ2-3	CSDQPWGTDTQYF	TGCAGCGACCAGCCGTGGGGCACAGATACGCAGTATTTT
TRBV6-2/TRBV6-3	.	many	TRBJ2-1	CASSYSGVGNNEQFF	TGTGCCAGCAGTTACTCGGGGGTGGGGAACAATGAGCAGTTCTTC
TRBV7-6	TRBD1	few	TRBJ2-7	CASSFHRGASYEQYF	TGTGCCAGCAGCTTCCACAGGGGGGCCTCCTACGAGCAGTACTTC
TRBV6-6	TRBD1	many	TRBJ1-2	CASSLSGTGGAINTF	TGTGCCAGCAGTTTATCCGGGACAGGGGGCGCGATTAACACCTTC
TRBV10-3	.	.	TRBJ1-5	CAISESKGTPRFMDQPQHF	TGTGCCATCAGTGAGTCGAAGGGGACCCCACGTTTTATGGATCAGCCCCAGCATTTT
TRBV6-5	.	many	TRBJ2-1	CASSYSNEQFF	TGTGCCAGCAGTTACAGCAATGAGCAGTTCTTC
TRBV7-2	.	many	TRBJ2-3	CASSLGASRVSDTQYF	TGTGCCAGCAGCTTGGGGGCTAGTCGGGTCTCAGATACGCAGTATTTT
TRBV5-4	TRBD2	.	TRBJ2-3	CASSLVTGGPTTDTQYF	TGTGCCAGCAGCTTGGTTACGGGAGGGCCAACGACAGATACGCAGTATTTT
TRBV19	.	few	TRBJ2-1	CASSIGARTGEQFF	TGTGCCAGTAGTATCGGGGCTAGAACCGGTGAGCAGTTCTTC
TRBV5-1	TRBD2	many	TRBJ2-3	CASSLIAGVTDTQYF	TGCGCCAGCAGCTTGATAGCGGGAGTCACAGATACGCAGTATTTT
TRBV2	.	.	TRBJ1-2	CASSDGVDGYTF	TGTGCCAGCAGTGACGGCGTAGATGGCTACACCTTC
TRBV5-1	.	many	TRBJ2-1	CASSFGRLASNEQFF	TGCGCCAGCAGCTTTGGGCGACTGGCCTCCAATGAGCAGTTCTTC
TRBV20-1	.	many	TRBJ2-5	CSARQVQETQYF	TGCAGTGCTAGGCAGGTACAAGAGACCCAGTACTTC